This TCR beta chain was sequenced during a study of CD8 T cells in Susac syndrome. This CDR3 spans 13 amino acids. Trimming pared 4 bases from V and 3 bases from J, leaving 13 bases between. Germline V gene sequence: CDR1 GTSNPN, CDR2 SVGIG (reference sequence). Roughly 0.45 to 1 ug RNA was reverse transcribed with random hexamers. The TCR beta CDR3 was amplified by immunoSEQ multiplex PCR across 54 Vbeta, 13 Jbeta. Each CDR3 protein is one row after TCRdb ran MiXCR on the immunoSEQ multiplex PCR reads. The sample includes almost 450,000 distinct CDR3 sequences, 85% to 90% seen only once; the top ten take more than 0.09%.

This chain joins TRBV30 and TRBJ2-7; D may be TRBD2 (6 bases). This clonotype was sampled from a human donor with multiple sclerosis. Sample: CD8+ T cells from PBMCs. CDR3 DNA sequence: TGTGCCTGGACCGCGGCTAGCGTCTACGAGCAGTACTTC. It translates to CAWTAASVYEQYF.